This TCR beta chain was captured in a study of shared clonotypes between healthy human individuals. Study observations and caveats: Clonotype sharing among the donors was expected to vary with sequencing depth.

Per the germline V gene, CDR1 is KGHSH and CDR2 is LQKENI. This CDR3 is 15 amino acids long. After removal of 2 bases from V and 2 bases from J, the junction contained 3 bases not matched to a gene. In its sample, this clone was seen once. The antigen is unknown. Sequencing was performed with immunoSEQ multiplex PCR; in TCRdb, only in-frame clones are kept and a portion is missing. This table has about 700,000 clones, about 74% appearing once. The source is a woman aged 25 to 39 in good health. The chain uses TRBV18 and TRBJ2-7; 10 bases line up with TRBD1. Specimen: memory CD4+ T cells sorted from blood. Subset described: CD45RA-negative fraction. The CDR3 DNA follows: TGTGCCAGCTCACCAGGACAGGGGGTCCCCTACGAGCAGTACTTC. Its translation: CASSPGQGVPYEQYF.